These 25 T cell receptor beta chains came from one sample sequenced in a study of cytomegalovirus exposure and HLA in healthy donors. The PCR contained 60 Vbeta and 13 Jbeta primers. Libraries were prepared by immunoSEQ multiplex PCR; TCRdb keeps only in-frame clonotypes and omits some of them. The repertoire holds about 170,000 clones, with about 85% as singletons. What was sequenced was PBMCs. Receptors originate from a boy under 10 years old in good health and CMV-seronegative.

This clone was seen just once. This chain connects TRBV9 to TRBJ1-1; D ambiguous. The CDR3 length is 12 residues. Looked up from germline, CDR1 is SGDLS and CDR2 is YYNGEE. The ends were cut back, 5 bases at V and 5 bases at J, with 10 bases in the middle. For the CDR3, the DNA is TGTGCCAGCAGAGGCGGAGGGACTGAAGCTTTCTTT. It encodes CASRGGGTEAFF.

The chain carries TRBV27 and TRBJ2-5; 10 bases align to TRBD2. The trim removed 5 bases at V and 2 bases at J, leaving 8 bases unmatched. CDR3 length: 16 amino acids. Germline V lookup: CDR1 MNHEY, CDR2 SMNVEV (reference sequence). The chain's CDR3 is CASSPALAGVQETQYF. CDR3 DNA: TGTGCCAGCAGTCCCGCCCTAGCGGGGGTACAAGAGACCCAGTACTTC.

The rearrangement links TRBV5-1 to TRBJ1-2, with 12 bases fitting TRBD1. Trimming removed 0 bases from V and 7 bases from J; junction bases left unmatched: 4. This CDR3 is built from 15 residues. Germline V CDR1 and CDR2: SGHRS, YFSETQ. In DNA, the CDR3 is TGCGCCAGCAGCTTGGCGGGACAGGGGGCAGGTGGCTACACCTTC. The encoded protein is CASSLAGQGAGGYTF.

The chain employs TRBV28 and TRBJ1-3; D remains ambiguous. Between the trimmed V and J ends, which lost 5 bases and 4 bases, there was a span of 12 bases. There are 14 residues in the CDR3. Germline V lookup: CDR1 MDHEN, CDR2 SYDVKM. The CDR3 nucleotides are TGTGCCAGCAGTCCCCTGGGCACAGGAAACACCATATATTTT. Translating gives CASSPLGTGNTIYF.

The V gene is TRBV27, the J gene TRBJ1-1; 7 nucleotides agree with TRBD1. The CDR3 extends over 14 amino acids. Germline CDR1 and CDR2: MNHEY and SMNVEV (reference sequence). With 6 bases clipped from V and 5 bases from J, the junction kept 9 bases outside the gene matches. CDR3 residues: CASRYGPQGTEAFF. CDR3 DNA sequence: TGTGCCAGCAGATACGGTCCACAGGGGACTGAAGCTTTCTTT.

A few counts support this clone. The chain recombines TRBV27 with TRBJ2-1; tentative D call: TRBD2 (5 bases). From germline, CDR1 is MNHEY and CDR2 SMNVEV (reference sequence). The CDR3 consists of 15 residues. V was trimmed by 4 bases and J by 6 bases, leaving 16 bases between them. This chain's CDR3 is CASSSRGSFPNEQFF. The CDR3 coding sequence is TGTGCCAGCAGTTCTAGAGGGAGTTTCCCCAATGAGCAGTTCTTC.

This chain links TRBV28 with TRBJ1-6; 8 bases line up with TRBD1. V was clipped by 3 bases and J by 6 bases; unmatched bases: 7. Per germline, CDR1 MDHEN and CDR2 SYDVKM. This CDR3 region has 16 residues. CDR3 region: CASSFLTGVGNSPLHF. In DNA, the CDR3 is TGTGCCAGCAGTTTTTTGACAGGGGTGGGTAATTCACCCCTCCACTTT.

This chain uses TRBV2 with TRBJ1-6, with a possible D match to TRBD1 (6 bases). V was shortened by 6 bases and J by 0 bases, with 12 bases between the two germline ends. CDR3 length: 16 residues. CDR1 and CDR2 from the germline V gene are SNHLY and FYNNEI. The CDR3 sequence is CASRSDRSSYNSPLHF. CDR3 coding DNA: TGTGCCAGCAGAAGCGACAGGAGCTCCTATAATTCACCCCTCCACTTT.

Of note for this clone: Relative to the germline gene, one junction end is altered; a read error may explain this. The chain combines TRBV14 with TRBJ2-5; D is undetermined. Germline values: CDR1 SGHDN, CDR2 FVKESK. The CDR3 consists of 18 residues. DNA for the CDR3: TGTGCCGGCAGCCAAGATTCGTTAGGCCGACTCCGAAGCGAGACCCAGTACTTC. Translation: CAGSQDSLGRLRSETQYF.

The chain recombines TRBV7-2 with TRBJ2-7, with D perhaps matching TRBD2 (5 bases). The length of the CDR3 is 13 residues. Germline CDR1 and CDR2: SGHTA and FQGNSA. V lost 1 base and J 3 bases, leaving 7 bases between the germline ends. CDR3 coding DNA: TGTGCCAGCAGCTTAGGACTACGCTACGAGCAGTACTTC. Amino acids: CASSLGLRYEQYF.

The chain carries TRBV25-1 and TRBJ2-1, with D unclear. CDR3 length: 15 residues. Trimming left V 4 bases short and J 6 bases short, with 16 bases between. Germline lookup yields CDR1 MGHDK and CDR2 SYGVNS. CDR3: CASSVEGSSTNEQFF. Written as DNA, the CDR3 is TGTGCCAGCAGTGTAGAAGGTAGCTCTACCAATGAGCAGTTCTTC.

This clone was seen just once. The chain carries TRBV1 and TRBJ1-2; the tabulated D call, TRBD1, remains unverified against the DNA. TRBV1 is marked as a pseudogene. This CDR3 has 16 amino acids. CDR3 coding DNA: TGCACCAGCACCCTAATAGGACAGGGATCGGACTATGGCTACACCTTC. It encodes CTSTLIGQGSDYGYTF.

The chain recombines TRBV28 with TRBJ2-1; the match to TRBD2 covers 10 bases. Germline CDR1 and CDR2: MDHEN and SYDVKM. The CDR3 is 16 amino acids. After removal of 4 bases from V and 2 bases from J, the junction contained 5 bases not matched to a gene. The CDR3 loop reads CASSSIAGGTYNEQFF. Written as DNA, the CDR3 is TGTGCCAGCAGTTCAATAGCGGGGGGCACCTACAATGAGCAGTTCTTC. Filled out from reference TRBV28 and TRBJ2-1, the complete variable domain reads DVKVTQSSRYLVKRTGEKVFLECVQDMDHENMFWYRQDPGLGLRLIYFSYDVKMKEKGDIPEGYSVSREKKERFSLILESASTNQTSMYLCASSSIAGGTYNEQFFGPGTRLTVL.

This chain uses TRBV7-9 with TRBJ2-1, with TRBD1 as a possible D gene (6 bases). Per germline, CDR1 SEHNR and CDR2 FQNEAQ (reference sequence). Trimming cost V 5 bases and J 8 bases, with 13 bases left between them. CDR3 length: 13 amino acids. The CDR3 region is CASSPSQGHEQFF. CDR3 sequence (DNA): TGTGCCAGCAGCCCATCTCAGGGGCATGAGCAGTTCTTC.

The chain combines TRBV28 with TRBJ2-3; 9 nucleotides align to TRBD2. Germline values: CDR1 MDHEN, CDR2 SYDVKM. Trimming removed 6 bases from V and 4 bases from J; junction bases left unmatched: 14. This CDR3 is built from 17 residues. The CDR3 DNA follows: TGTGCCAGCAGCCCACCCGTGGCGGGAGGGGAAGCAGATACGCAGTATTTT. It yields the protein CASSPPVAGGEADTQYF.

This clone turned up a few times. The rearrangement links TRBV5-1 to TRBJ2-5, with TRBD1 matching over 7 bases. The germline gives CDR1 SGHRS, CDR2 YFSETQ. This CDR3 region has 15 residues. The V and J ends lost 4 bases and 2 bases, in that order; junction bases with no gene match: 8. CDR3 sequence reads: CASSNQGDPQETQYF. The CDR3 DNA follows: TGCGCCAGCAGCAACCAGGGGGACCCACAAGAGACCCAGTACTTC.

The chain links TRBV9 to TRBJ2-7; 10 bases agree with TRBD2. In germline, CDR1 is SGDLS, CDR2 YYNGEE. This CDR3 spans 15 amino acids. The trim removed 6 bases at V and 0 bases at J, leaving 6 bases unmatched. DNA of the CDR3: TGTGCCAGCAACCCTAGCGGGAGCAGCTCCTACGAGCAGTACTTC. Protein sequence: CASNPSGSSSYEQYF.

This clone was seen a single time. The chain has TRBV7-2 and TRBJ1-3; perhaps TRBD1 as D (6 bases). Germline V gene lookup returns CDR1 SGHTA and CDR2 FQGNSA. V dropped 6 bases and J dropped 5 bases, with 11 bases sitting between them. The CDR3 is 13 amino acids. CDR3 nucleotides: TGTGCCAGCAGTACAGGGACAAGAAACACCATATATTTT. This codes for CASSTGTRNTIYF.

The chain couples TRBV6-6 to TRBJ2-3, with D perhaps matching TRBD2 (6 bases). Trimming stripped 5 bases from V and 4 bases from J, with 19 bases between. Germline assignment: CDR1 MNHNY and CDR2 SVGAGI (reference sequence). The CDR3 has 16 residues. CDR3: CASSARRRGVADTQYF. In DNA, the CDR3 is TGTGCCAGCAGTGCCAGGCGGCGGGGCGTTGCAGATACGCAGTATTTT.

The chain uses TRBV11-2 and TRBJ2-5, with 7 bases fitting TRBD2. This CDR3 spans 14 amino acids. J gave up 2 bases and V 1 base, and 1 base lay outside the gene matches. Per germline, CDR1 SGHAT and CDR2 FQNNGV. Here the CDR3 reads CASSLGAGQETQYF. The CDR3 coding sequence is TGTGCCAGCAGCTTAGGAGCGGGGCAAGAGACCCAGTACTTC.

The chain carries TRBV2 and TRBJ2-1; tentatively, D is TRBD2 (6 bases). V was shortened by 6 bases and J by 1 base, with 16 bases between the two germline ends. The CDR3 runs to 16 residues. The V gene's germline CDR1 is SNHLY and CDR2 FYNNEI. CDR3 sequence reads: CASRGTGVESYNEQFF. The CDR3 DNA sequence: TGTGCCAGCAGGGGGACGGGGGTTGAATCCTACAATGAGCAGTTCTTC.

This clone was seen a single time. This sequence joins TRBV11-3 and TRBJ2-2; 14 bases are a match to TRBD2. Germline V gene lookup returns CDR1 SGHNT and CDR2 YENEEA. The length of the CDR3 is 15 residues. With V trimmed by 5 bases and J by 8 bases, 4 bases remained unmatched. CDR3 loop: CASSRLAGGSGELFF. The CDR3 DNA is TGTGCCAGCAGCCGACTAGCGGGAGGGAGTGGGGAGCTGTTTTTT.

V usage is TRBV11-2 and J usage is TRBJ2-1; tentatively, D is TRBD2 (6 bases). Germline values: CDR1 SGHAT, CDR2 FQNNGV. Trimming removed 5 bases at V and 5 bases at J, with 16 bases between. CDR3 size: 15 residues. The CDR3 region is CASSLVGRGDNEQFF. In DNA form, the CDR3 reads TGTGCCAGCAGCCTAGTGGGGCGGGGAGACAATGAGCAGTTCTTC.

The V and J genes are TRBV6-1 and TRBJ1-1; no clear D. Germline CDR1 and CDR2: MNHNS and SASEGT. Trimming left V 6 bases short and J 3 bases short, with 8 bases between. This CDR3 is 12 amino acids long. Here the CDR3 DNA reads TGTGCCAGCAGCCAGGTTTACACTGAAGCTTTCTTT. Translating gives CASSQVYTEAFF.

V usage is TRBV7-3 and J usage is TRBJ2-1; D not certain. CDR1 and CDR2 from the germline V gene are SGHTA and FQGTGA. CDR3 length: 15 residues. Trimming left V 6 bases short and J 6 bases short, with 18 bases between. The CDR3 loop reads CASSRSMRYGNEQFF. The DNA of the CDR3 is TGTGCCAGCAGTCGTTCTATGCGCTATGGCAATGAGCAGTTCTTC.